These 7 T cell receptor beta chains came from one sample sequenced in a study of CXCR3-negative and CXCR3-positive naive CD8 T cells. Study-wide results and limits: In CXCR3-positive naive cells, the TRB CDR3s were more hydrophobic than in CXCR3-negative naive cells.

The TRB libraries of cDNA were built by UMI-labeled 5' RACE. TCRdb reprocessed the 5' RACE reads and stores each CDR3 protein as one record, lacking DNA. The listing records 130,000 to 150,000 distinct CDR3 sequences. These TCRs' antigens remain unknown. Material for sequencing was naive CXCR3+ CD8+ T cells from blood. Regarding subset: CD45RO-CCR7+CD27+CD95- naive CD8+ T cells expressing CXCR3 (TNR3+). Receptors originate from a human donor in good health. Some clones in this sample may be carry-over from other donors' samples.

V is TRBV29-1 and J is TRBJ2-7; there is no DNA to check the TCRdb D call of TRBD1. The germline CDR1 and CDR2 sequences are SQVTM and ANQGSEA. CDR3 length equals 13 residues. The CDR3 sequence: CSVSGKSSYEQYF.

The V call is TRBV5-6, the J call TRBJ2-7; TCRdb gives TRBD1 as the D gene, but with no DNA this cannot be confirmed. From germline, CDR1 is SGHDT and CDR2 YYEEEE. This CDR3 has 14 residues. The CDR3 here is CASSLGTVRYEQYF.

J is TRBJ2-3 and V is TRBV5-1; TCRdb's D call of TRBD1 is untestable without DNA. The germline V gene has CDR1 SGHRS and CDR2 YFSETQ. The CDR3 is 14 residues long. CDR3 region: CASSPDRVTDTQYF.

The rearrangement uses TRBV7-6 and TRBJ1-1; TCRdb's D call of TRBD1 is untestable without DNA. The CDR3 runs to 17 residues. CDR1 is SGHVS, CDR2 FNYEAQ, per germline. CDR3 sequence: CASSLLRGGGEDTEAFF. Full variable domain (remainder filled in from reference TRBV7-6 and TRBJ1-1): GAGVSQSPRYKVTKRGQDVALRCDPISGHVSLYWYRQALGQGPEFLTYFNYEAQQDKSGLPNDRFSAERPEGSISTLTIQRTEQRDSAMYRCASSLLRGGGEDTEAFFGQGTRLTVV.

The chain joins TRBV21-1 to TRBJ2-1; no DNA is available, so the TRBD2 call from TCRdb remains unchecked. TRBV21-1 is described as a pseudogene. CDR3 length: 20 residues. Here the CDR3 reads CASSKEKEGSGLLVYNEQFF.

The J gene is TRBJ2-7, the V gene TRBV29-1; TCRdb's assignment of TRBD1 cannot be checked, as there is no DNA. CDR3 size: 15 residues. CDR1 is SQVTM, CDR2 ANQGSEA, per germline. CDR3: CSVVKTGTGNYEHYF.

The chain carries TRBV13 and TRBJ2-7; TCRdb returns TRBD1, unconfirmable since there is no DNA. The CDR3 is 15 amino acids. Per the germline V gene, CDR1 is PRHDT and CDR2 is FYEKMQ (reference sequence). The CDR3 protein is CASSPRQGGFDEQYF.